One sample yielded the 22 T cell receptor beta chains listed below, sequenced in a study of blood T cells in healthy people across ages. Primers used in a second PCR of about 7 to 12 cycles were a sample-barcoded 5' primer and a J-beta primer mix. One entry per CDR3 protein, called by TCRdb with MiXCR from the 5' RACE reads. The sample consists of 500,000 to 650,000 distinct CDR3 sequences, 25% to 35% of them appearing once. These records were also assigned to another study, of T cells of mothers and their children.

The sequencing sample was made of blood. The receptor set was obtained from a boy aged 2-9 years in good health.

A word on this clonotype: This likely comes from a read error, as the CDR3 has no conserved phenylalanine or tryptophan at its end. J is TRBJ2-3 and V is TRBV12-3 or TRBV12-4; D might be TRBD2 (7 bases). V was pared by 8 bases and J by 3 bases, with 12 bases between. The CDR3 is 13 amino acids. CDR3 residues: CASGRGGTDTQYS. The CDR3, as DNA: TGTGCCAGCGGGAGGGGGGGTACAGATACGCAGTATTCT.

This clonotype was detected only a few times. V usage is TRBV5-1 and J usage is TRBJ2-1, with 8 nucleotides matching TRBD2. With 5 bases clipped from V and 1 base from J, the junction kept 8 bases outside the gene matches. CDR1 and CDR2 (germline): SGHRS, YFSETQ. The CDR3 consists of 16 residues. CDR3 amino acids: CASRLRLANSYNEQFF. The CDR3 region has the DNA TGCGCCAGCAGGTTGCGACTAGCGAATTCCTACAATGAGCAGTTCTTC. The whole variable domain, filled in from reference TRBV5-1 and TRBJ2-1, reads KAGVTQTPRYLIKTRGQQVTLSCSPISGHRSVSWYQQTPGQGLQFLFEYFSETQRNKGNFPGRFSGRQFSNSRSEMNVSTLELGDSALYLCASRLRLANSYNEQFFGPGTRLTVL.

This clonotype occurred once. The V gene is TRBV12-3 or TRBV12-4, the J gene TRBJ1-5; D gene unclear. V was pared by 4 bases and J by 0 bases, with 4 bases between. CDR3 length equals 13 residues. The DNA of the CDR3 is TGTGCCAGCAGTTCGCATAGCAATCAGCCCCAGCATTTT. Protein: CASSSHSNQPQHF.

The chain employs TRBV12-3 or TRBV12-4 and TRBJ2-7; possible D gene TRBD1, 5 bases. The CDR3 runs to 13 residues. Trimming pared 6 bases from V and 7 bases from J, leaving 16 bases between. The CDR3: CASRDGQGGEQYF. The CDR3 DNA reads TGTGCCAGCAGAGACGGGCAGGGTGGGGAGCAGTACTTC.

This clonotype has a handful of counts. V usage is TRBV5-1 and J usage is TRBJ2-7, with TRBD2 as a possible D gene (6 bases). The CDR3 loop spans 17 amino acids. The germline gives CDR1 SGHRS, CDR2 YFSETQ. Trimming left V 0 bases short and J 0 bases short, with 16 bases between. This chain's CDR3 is CASSLEGYAGSSYEQYF. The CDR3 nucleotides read TGCGCCAGCAGCTTGGAGGGGTATGCGGGGAGCTCCTACGAGCAGTACTTC.

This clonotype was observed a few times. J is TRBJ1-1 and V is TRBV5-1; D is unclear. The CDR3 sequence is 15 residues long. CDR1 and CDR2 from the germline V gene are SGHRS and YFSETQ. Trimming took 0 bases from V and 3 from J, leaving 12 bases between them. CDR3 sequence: CASSLAGPADTEAFF. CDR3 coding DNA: TGCGCCAGCAGCTTGGCCGGTCCGGCGGACACTGAAGCTTTCTTT. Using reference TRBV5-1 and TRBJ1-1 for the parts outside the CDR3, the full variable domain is KAGVTQTPRYLIKTRGQQVTLSCSPISGHRSVSWYQQTPGQGLQFLFEYFSETQRNKGNFPGRFSGRQFSNSRSEMNVSTLELGDSALYLCASSLAGPADTEAFFGQGTRLTVV.

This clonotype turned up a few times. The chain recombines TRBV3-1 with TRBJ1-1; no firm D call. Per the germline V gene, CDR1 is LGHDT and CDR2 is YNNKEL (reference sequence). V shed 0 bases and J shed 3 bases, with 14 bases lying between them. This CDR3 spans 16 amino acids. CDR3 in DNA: TGTGCCAGCAGCCAAGACGCTTACGGCCGATACACTGAAGCTTTCTTT. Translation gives CASSQDAYGRYTEAFF.

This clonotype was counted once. The CDR3 region is CAISESSPGETQYF. The CDR3 nucleotides are TGTGCCATCAGTGAGTCAAGTCCTGGAGAGACCCAGTACTTC. The gene calls are TRBV10-3 and TRBJ2-5; D is unclear. The CDR3 totals 14 residues. The ends were cut back, 0 bases at V and 4 bases at J, with 9 bases in the middle. CDR1 and CDR2 (germline): ENHRY, SYGVKD.

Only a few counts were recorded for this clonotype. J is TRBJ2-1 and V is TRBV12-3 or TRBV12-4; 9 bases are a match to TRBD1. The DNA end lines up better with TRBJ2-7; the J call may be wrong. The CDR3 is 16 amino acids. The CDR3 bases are TGTGCCAGCAACACCCGACGCGGACAGGGGTTCAACGAGCAGTACTTC. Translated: CASNTRRGQGFNEQYF.

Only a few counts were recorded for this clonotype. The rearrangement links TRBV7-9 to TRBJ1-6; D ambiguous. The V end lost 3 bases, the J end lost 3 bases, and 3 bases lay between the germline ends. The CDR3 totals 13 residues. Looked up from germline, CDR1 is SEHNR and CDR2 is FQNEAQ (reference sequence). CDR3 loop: CASSFDYNSPLHF. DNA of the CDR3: TGTGCCAGCAGCTTCGACTATAATTCACCCCTCCACTTT.

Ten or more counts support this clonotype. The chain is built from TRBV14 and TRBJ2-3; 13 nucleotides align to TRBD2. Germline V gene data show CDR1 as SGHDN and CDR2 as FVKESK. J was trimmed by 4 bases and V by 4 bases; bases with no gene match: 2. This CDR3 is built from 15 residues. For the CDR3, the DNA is TGTGCCAGCAGCCGCGGACTAGCGGGAGCAGATACGCAGTATTTT. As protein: CASSRGLAGADTQYF.

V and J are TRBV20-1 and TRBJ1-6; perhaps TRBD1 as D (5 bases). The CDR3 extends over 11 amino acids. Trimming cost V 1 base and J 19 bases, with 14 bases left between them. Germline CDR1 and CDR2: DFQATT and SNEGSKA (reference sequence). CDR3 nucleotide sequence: TGCAGTGCTAGAGCAGGGCCGAATGCGCACTTT. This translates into CSARAGPNAHF.

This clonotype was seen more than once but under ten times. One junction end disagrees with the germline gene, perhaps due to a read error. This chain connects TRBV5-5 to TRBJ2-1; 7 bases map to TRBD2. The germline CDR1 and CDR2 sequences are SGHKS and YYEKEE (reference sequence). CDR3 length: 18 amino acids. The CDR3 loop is CASSLDISGGPSHNEQFF. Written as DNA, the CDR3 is TGTGCCAGCAGCTTGGATATATCGGGGGGACCCTCCCACAATGAGCAGTTCTTC.

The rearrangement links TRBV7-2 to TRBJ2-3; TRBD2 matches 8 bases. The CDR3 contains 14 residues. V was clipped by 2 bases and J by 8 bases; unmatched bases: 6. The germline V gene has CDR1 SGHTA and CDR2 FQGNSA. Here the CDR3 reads CASSLSPGGGTQYF. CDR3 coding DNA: TGTGCCAGCAGCTTATCCCCCGGGGGGGGTACGCAGTATTTT.

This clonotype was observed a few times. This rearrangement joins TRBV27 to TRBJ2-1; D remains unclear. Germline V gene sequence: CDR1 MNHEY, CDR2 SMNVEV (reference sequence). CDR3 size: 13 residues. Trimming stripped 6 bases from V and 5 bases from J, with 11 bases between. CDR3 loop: CASSPVGDNEQFF. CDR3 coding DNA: TGTGCCAGCAGCCCGGTGGGTGACAATGAGCAGTTCTTC.

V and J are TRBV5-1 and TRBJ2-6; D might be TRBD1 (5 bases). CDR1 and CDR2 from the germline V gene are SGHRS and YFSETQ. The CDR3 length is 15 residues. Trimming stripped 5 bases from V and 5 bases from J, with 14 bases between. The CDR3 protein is CASRATGSRANVLTF. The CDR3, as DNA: TGCGCCAGCAGGGCTACAGGTTCCAGGGCCAACGTCCTGACTTTC. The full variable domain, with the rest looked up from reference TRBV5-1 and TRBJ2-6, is KAGVTQTPRYLIKTRGQQVTLSCSPISGHRSVSWYQQTPGQGLQFLFEYFSETQRNKGNFPGRFSGRQFSNSRSEMNVSTLELGDSALYLCASRATGSRANVLTFGAGSRLTVL.

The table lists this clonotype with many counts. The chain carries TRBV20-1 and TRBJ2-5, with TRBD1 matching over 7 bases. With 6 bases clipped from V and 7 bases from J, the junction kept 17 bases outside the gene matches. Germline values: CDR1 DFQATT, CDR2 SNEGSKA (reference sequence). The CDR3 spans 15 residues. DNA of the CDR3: TGCAGTGCCCGCCCTGACAGGGCCAGGGGAGTGACCCAGTACTTC. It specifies CSARPDRARGVTQYF.

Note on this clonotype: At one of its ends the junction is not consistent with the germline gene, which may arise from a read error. CDR3 loop: CASSVAGGRYEQYF. In DNA, the CDR3 is TGTGCCAGCAGCGTAGCGGGGGGGCGTTACGAGCAGTACTTC. This rearrangement joins TRBV7-2 to TRBJ2-7; the match to TRBD2 covers 11 bases. The CDR3 is 14 amino acids. The germline V gene has CDR1 SGHTA and CDR2 FQGNSA.

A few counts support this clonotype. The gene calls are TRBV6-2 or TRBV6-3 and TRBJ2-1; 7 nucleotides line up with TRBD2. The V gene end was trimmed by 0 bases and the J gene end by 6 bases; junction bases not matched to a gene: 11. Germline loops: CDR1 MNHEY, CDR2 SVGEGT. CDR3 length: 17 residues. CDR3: CASSYSSGDPTFNEQFF. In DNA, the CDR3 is TGTGCCAGCAGTTACTCGAGCGGGGACCCCACCTTCAATGAGCAGTTCTTC.

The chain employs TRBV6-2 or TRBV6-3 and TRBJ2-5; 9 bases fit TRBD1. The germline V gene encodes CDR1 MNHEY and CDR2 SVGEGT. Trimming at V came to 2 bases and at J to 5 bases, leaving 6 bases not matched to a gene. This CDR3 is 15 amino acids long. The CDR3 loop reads CASSYRDRAKETQYF. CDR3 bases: TGTGCCAGCAGTTACCGGGACAGGGCGAAGGAGACCCAGTACTTC.

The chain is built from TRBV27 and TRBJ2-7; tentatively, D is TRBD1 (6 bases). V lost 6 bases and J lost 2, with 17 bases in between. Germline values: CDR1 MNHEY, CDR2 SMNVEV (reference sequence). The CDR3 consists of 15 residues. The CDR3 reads CASREGQSITYEQYF. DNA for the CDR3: TGTGCCAGCAGGGAAGGACAGTCCATCACCTACGAGCAGTACTTC.

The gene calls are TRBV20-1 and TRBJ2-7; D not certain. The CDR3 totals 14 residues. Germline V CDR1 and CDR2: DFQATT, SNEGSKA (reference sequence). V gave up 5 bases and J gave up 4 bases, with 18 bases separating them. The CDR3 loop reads CSAPRGGVGYEQYF. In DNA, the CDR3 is TGCAGTGCTCCTAGAGGTGGGGTCGGTTACGAGCAGTACTTC.